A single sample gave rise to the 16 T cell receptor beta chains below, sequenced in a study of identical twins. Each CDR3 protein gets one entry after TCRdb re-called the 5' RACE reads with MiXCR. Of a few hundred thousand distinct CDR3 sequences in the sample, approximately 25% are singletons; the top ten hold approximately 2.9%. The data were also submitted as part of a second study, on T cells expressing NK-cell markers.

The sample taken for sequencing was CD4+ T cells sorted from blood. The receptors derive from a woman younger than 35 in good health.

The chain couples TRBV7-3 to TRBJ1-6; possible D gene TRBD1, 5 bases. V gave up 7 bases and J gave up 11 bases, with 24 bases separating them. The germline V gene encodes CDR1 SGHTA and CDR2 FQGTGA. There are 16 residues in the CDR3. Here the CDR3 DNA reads TGTGCCAGCACCCTAGGGGCGGGGACGTTCGGGCCACCCCTCCACTTT. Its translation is CASTLGAGTFGPPLHF.

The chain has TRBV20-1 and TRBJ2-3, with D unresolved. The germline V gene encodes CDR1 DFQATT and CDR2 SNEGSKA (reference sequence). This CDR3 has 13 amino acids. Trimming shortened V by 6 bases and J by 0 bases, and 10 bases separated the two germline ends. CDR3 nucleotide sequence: TGCAGTGCCCAAATGTCTAGCACAGATACGCAGTATTTT. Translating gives CSAQMSSTDTQYF.

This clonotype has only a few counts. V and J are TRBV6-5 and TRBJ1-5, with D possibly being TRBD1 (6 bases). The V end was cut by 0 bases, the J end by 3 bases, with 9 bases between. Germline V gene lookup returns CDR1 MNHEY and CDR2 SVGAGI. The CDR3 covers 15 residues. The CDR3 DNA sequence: TGTGCCAGCAGTTACTCCGGACAGCTCAATCAGCCCCAGCATTTT. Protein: CASSYSGQLNQPQHF.

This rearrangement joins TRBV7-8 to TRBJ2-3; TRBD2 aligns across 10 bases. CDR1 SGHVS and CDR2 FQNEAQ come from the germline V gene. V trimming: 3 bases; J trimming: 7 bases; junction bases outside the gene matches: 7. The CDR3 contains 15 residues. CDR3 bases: TGTGCCAGCAGCTTGAAGCGGGAGGGCCCGAATACGCAGTATTTT. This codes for CASSLKREGPNTQYF.

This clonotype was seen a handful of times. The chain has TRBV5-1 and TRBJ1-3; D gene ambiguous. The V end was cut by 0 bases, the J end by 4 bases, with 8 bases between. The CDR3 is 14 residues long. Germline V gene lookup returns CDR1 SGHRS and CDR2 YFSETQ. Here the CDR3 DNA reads TGCGCCAGCAGCTTGGATCCAGGCGGAAACACCATATATTTT. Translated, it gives CASSLDPGGNTIYF.

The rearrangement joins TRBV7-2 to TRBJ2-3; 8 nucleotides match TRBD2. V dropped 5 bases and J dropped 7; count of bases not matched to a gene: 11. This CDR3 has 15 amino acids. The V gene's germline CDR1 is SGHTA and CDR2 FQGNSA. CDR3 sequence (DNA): TGTGCCAGCAGCCGTTCCAAAGCGGGAGTAAATACGCAGTATTTT. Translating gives CASSRSKAGVNTQYF.

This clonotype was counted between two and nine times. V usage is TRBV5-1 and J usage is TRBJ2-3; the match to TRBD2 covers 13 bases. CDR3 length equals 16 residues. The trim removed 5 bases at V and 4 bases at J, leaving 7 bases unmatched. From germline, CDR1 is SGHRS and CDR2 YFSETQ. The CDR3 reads CASRPTSGRTADTQYF. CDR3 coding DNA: TGCGCCAGCAGACCGACTAGCGGGAGGACGGCAGATACGCAGTATTTT.

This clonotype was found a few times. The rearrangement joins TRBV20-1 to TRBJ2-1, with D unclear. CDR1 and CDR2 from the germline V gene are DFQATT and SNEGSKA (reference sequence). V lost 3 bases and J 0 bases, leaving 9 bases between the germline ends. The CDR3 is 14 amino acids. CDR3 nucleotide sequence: TGCAGTGCTAGCTTACAGTTCTCCTACAATGAGCAGTTCTTC. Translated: CSASLQFSYNEQFF.

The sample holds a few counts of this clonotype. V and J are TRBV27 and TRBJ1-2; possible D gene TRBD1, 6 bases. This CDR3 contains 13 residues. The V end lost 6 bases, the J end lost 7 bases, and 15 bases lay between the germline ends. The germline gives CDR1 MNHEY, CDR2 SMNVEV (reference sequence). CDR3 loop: CASSPDRIGGYTF. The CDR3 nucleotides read TGTGCCAGCAGCCCAGACAGGATCGGTGGCTACACCTTC.

This chain's CDR3 is CASSKRTGSSSGANVLTF. CDR3 sequence (DNA): TGTGCCAGCAGCAAAAGGACAGGGTCCTCCTCTGGGGCCAACGTCCTGACTTTC. The rearrangement links TRBV9 to TRBJ2-6, with 8 bases aligning to TRBD1. The CDR3 spans 18 residues. Germline trimming cut 4 bases from V and 0 bases from J; bases unmatched to any gene: 9. In germline, CDR1 is SGDLS, CDR2 YYNGEE.

The CDR3 nucleotides are TGTGCCAGCAGCTTAGGACGGCCCGGGGAGACCCAGTACTTC. Amino acids: CASSLGRPGETQYF. The V gene is TRBV7-7, the J gene TRBJ2-5; D gene ambiguous. The V gene lost 1 base and the J gene lost 5 bases, with 11 bases spanning the gap. The CDR3 spans 14 residues. From germline, CDR1 is SSHAT and CDR2 FNYEAQ (reference sequence).

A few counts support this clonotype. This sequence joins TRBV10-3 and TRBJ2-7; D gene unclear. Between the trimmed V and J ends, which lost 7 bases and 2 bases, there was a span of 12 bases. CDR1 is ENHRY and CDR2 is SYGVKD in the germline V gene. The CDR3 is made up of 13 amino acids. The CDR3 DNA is TGTGCCATCACCGCGAACGGGCCCTACGAGCAGTACTTC. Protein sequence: CAITANGPYEQYF.

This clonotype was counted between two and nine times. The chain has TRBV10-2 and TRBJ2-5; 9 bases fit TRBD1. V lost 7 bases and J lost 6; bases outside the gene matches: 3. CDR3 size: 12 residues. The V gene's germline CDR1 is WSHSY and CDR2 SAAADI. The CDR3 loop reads CASTHRGQTQYF. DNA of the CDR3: TGCGCCAGCACTCACAGGGGGCAGACCCAGTACTTC.

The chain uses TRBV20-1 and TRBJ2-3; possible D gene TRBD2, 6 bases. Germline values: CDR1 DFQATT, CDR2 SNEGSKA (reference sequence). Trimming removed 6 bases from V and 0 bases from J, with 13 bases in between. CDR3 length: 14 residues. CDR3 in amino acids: CSAIPGASTDTQYF. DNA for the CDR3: TGCAGTGCCATTCCGGGAGCTAGCACAGATACGCAGTATTTT.

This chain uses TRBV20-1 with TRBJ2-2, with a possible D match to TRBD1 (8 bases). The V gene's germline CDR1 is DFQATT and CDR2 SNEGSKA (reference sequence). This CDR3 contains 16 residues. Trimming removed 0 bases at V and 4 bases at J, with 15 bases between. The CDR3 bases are TGCAGTGCTAGAGACGGACAGGGCGGGGGCACCGGGGAGCTGTTTTTT. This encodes CSARDGQGGGTGELFF.

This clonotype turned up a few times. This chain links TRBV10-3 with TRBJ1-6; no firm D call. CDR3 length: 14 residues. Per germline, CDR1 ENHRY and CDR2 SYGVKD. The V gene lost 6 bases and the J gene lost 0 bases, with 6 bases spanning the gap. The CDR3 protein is CAIRQSSYNSPLHF. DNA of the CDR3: TGTGCCATCAGACAGAGCTCCTATAATTCACCCCTCCACTTT.